This is a list of T cell receptor beta chains from one sample in a study of technical replicates of blood from several donors. Only in-frame clones appear in the TCRdb table, and some are missing; sequencing was by immunoSEQ multiplex PCR. In the table there are some 70,000 clones, 95% to 96% of which are singletons. Material for sequencing was T cells isolated from PBMCs. These receptor sequences come from a human donor in good health. Each CDR3 is given with its conserved first and last residue. Each record gives: V gene, D gene, J gene, clone size, CDR3 DNA, CDR3 protein. D genes are given only for firm matches. The size of a clone is reported for some rows only, either as once, few or many, or as a class for expanded clones.

>TRBV7-6|.|TRBJ1-2|.
TGTGCCAGCAGCCTCGGACAGAACTATGGCTACACCTTC
CASSLGQNYGYTF
>TRBV9|TRBD2|TRBJ2-3|.
TGTGCCAGCAGCGTGGGACTAGCGGGAACACGGGGCACAGATACGCAGTATTTT
CASSVGLAGTRGTDTQYF
>TRBV6-4|.|TRBJ1-1|.
TGTGCCAGCATGACCTCCGGGGGAGGTAAGAACACTGAAGCTTTCTTT
CASMTSGGGKNTEAFF
>TRBV6-1|.|TRBJ1-5|.
TGTGCCAGCAGTGAAGCGCGGATTGCGGTTCGACAGCCCCAGCATTTT
CASSEARIAVRQPQHF
>TRBV7-9|TRBD2|TRBJ2-1|.
TGTGCCAGCAGCTGGCCAGCGGGGGATGAGCAGTTCTTC
CASSWPAGDEQFF
>TRBV28|.|TRBJ2-5|.
TGTGCCAGCAGTTTATGGCCCTTGGCAGGGCCAGAGACCCAGTACTTC
CASSLWPLAGPETQYF
>TRBV28|.|TRBJ2-4|.
TGTGCCAGCAGTCCCCCCGCGTCTCGCGCCATTCAGTACTTC
CASSPPASRAIQYF
>TRBV6-5|.|TRBJ2-4|.
TGTGCCAGCAGTGACCCGACTAACGACATTCAGTACTTC
CASSDPTNDIQYF
>TRBV5-1|.|TRBJ1-1|.
TGCGCCAGCAGCTCGCACAGCCAGAACACTGAAGCTTTCTTT
CASSSHSQNTEAFF
>TRBV7-9|TRBD2|TRBJ2-1|once
TGTGCCAGCAGCTTAGCGGGGTTGGGAGCGGGGGGGCCCAATGAGCAGTTCTTC
CASSLAGLGAGGPNEQFF
>TRBV7-9|.|TRBJ1-5|once
TGTGCCAGCAGCGTATGGGGGCCTAGAGCGAGCAATCAGCCCCAGCATTTT
CASSVWGPRASNQPQHF
>TRBV7-9|TRBD2|TRBJ2-7|.
TGTGCCAGCAGCCCAAGGCCCGGGGCTAGCGGGAATACCTACGAGCAGTACTTC
CASSPRPGASGNTYEQYF
>TRBV27|.|TRBJ1-5|.
TGTGCCAGCAGCCGGCGCCAAAACAGGGAGTACAATCAGCCCCAGCATTTT
CASSRRQNREYNQPQHF
>TRBV7-9|.|TRBJ1-2|.
TGTGCCAGCAGCTTAGCTGGAACAGGGATTAAGGCGTCGGGCTACACCTTC
CASSLAGTGIKASGYTF
>TRBV6-1|.|TRBJ1-2|.
TGTGCCAGTCTCATAACAGGGTTAGTTGGCTACACCTTC
CASLITGLVGYTF